Below, 8 T cell receptor beta chains from the same sample are listed, as sequenced in a study of blood T cells in healthy people across ages (dated by TCRdb to 2013 to 2016). The library was built by means of 5' RACE. TCRdb records Illumina HiSeq 2500 as the sequencer. A second PCR of roughly 6 to 11 cycles was run with a J-beta primer mix and a sample-barcoded 5' primer. The public reads were run again by TCRdb, first through fastp at Q25 and then through MiXCR, and only productive beta chains were kept. Entries that share a CDR3 protein sequence are merged under the most common genes and DNA. For this sample there are some 290,000 distinct CDR3 sequences; 25% to 30% appear just once. Over 25% of the sample belongs to the ten largest clones. The sequencing sample was made of blood. The receptors originated from a woman in her seventies in good health.

This clonotype showed up just a few times. This chain links TRBV28 with TRBJ2-5, with D maybe TRBD1 (6 bases). Trimming took 2 bases from V and 1 from J, leaving 8 bases between them. CDR1 is MDHEN, CDR2 SYDVKM, per germline. There are 14 residues in the CDR3. The CDR3 region is CASSLTGSQETQYF. DNA of the CDR3: TGTGCCAGCAGTTTAACAGGGAGCCAAGAGACCCAGTACTTC.

This clonotype was found a few times. The chain carries TRBV7-3 and TRBJ2-5; TRBD1 agrees at 9 bases. This CDR3 is built from 14 residues. The ends lost 5 bases at V and 4 bases at J; junction bases unmatched: 5. Germline loops: CDR1 SGHTA, CDR2 FQGTGA. Here the CDR3 reads CASSRTGGLETQYF. DNA of the CDR3: TGTGCCAGCAGCCGTACAGGGGGCCTAGAGACCCAGTACTTC.

This clonotype came up a few times. The rearrangement links TRBV5-1 to TRBJ2-1; 8 bases are a match to TRBD2. The J call may be wrong; the DNA end is better matched by TRBJ2-5. Germline V lookup: CDR1 SGHRS, CDR2 YFSETQ. The CDR3 totals 17 residues. CDR3 sequence reads: CASSFLAGQDYQETQYF. CDR3 nucleotides: TGCGCCAGCAGCTTTCTAGCGGGCCAAGATTACCAAGAGACCCAGTACTTC.

This clonotype showed up just a few times. The V gene is TRBV20-1, the J gene TRBJ2-3, with D perhaps matching TRBD2 (5 bases). Per germline, CDR1 DFQATT and CDR2 SNEGSKA (reference sequence). CDR3 length: 11 amino acids. Deletions cut 6 bases from V and 13 bases from J, with 17 bases between. CDR3 loop: CSAPNAGPEYF. CDR3 in DNA: TGCAGTGCCCCGAACGCGGGCCCGGAGTATTTT.

This clonotype was picked up a small number of times. The chain combines TRBV7-3 with TRBJ2-7; 7 bases agree with TRBD1. The V gene's germline CDR1 is SGHTA and CDR2 FQGTGA. The CDR3 is 13 residues long. V was pared by 1 base and J by 9 bases, with 6 bases of the junction left unmatched. This chain's CDR3 is CASSLKQGMGQYF. In nucleotides, the CDR3 is TGTGCCAGCAGCTTAAAACAGGGGATGGGGCAGTACTTC.

A few counts support this clonotype. In nucleotides, the CDR3 is TGTGCCAGTAGGTCGGGAGTCGTTGAGACCCAGTACTTC. It is translated as CASRSGVVETQYF. The chain carries TRBV2 and TRBJ2-5; a possible D gene is TRBD2 (6 bases). V lost 9 bases and J 5 bases, leaving 16 bases between the germline ends. The CDR3 is made up of 13 amino acids. The germline CDR1 and CDR2 sequences are SNHLY and FYNNEI.

About this clonotype: At one end the junction does not follow the germline gene, possibly because of a read error. J is TRBJ1-1 and V is TRBV29-1; D perhaps matches TRBD1 (5 bases). The CDR3 has 14 residues. The germline V gene has CDR1 SQVTM and CDR2 ANQGSEA. This chain's CDR3 is CGVEEDRMNTEAFF. The CDR3 DNA reads as TGCGGCGTTGAAGAAGACAGAATGAACACTGAAGCTTTCTTT.

The rearrangement links TRBV7-9 to TRBJ1-2; D is ambiguous. This CDR3 is built from 15 residues. V shed 4 bases and J shed 0 bases, with 12 bases lying between them. Germline CDR1 is SEHNR and CDR2 is FQNEAQ (reference sequence). The CDR3 is CASSSFKDANYGYTF. The DNA of the CDR3 is TGTGCCAGCAGCTCCTTCAAAGACGCTAACTATGGCTACACCTTC.